Listed below are T cell receptor beta chains from one sample, sequenced in a study of cytomegalovirus exposure and HLA in healthy donors. Here immunoSEQ multiplex PCR was the method, and the copy in TCRdb shows in-frame clones only, minus some. The table has 40,000 to 60,000 clones, about 93% seen once. The sequencing input was PBMCs. These receptors were obtained from a woman aged 18 to 35 in good health and CMV-seropositive. CDR3s include the opening cysteine and the closing phenylalanine or tryptophan. Each record gives: V gene, D gene, J gene, CDR3 length, clone size, CDR3 DNA, CDR3 protein. A D gene is named only where the DNA matches it firmly. Not all rows give a size; the values are once, few, many and, for expanded clones, a class.

TRBV18	-	TRBJ2-1	16	-	TGTGCCAGCTCACCACGGGTCCCAGGGCAGGGCAATGAGCAGTTCTTC	CASSPRVPGQGNEQFF
TRBV29-1	-	TRBJ1-1	11	-	TGCAGCGTTGCCAGTTCCACTGAAGCTTTCTTT	CSVASSTEAFF
TRBV29-1	TRBD1	TRBJ2-7	13	-	TGCAGCGTTCAAACAGGGGGCGCCTACGAGCAGTACTTC	CSVQTGGAYEQYF
TRBV9	TRBD2	TRBJ2-1	16	-	TGTGCCAGCAGCGTACTCCCGGGACTAGCGGGCGATGAGCAGTTCTTC	CASSVLPGLAGDEQFF
TRBV7-6	TRBD2	TRBJ2-7	13	-	TGTGCCAGCAGCCCCGGGGGGACCTACGAGCAGTACTTC	CASSPGGTYEQYF
TRBV5-1	-	TRBJ1-1	14	-	TGCGCCAGCAGCTTGCTTCGAGGCTCGCCAGAAGCTTTCTTT	CASSLLRGSPEAFF
TRBV5-6	-	TRBJ2-7	15	-	TGTGCCAGCAGCTCCTGGACAAATAGATACTACGAGCAGTACTTC	CASSSWTNRYYEQYF
TRBV2	TRBD1	TRBJ2-6	18	-	TGTGCCAGCACCGCCCTGGACAGGGGCAGCTCTGGGGCCAACGTCCTGACTTTC	CASTALDRGSSGANVLTF
TRBV6-5	TRBD1	TRBJ2-7	13	-	TGTGCCAGCAGGAGAGACAGGGGCTACGAGCAGTACTTC	CASRRDRGYEQYF
TRBV5-4	TRBD2	TRBJ2-3	19	few	TGTGCCAGCAGCGGCGGTACAGGGCCACTAGCGGGAGTAGCAGATACGCAGTATTTT	CASSGGTGPLAGVADTQYF
TRBV19	TRBD2	TRBJ2-2	17	-	TGTGCCAGTAGTATCTCCGAGGGAGGGATAGGCACCGGGGAGCTGTTTTTT	CASSISEGGIGTGELFF
TRBV7-6	-	TRBJ2-3	17	-	TGTGCCAGCAGCTTAGCACCTCCTAAAGGGGCCACAGATACGCAGTATTTT	CASSLAPPKGATDTQYF
TRBV2	-	TRBJ2-3	14	-	TGTGCCAGCATTGGTGTCTGGCTCACAGATACGCAGTATTTT	CASIGVWLTDTQYF
TRBV2	-	TRBJ2-3	14	-	TGTGCCAGCAGTGTAGTCCTGGGCACAGATACGCAGTATTTT	CASSVVLGTDTQYF
TRBV5-1	-	TRBJ1-1	15	-	TGCGCCAGCAGGCCGTTGAACGGGGAGGCTACTGAAGCTTTCTTT	CASRPLNGEATEAFF
TRBV7-9	-	TRBJ2-3	15	-	TGTGCCAGCAGCTTAGAGCGGTCTAGCACAGATACGCAGTATTTT	CASSLERSSTDTQYF
TRBV9	-	TRBJ1-2	15	-	TGTGCCAGCAGCGTAGGGACAGTTGAAGCCTATGGCTACACCTTC	CASSVGTVEAYGYTF
TRBV29-1	-	TRBJ2-7	12	-	TGCAGCGTTTCCTTGAGTCCTTACGAGCAGTACTTC	CSVSLSPYEQYF
TRBV6-1	-	TRBJ1-4	13	-	TGTGCCAGCAGTGAACTATATAATGAAAAACTGTTTTTT	CASSELYNEKLFF
TRBV4-2	-	TRBJ2-7	15	once	TGTGCCAGCAGCCAAGCTAATGATTACTCCTACGAGCAGTACTTC	CASSQANDYSYEQYF
TRBV5-1	-	TRBJ2-2	13	medium-sized	TGCGCCAGCCCACTACAGGAAACCGGGGAGCTGTTTTTT	CASPLQETGELFF
TRBV7-9	-	TRBJ2-3	16	-	TGTGCCAGCAGCTTCGGATCTAGAATCCACACAGATACGCAGTATTTT	CASSFGSRIHTDTQYF
TRBV13	TRBD1	TRBJ2-1	18	-	TGTGCCAGCAGCCCAACATGGGACAGGGCCCAACTTGACAATGAGCAGTTCTTC	CASSPTWDRAQLDNEQFF
TRBV2	TRBD1	TRBJ2-7	16	-	TGTGCCAGCAGTGAACAAACGACAGGGGGCTGGTACGAGCAGTACTTC	CASSEQTTGGWYEQYF
TRBV9	-	TRBJ2-3	15	-	TGTGCCAGCAGCGTTGACACCAACCTTTTGGATACGCAGTATTTT	CASSVDTNLLDTQYF
TRBV19	TRBD1	TRBJ2-7	15	-	TGTGCCAGTAGTGCCCCCGGGACAGGGAACTACGAGCAGTACTTC	CASSAPGTGNYEQYF
TRBV4-1	TRBD2	TRBJ2-1	18	-	TGCGCCAGCAGCCAAGATTCGGCTAGCGGGAGTATCTACAATGAGCAGTTCTTC	CASSQDSASGSIYNEQFF
TRBV9	-	TRBJ2-1	17	-	TGTGCCAGCAGCCCCGGCCCCGACTACGGAATCTACAATGAGCAGTTCTTC	CASSPGPDYGIYNEQFF
TRBV5-1	-	TRBJ2-5	13	-	TGCGCCAGCAGCCCCGGAATCGGGGAGACCCAGTACTTC	CASSPGIGETQYF
TRBV6-1	-	TRBJ2-7	15	-	TGTGCCAGCAGTGATAAGGACGGGAGCTCCTACGAGCAGTACTTC	CASSDKDGSSYEQYF
TRBV25-1	-	TRBJ2-5	16	few	TGTGCCAGCAGTGAATATCGAACAGGTCAGCAAGAGACCCAGTACTTC	CASSEYRTGQQETQYF
TRBV28	-	TRBJ1-2	14	-	TGTGCCAGCACCCCTTCCGGGAATAACTATGGCTACACCTTC	CASTPSGNNYGYTF
TRBV27	TRBD2	TRBJ2-7	15	-	TGTGCCAGCAGTCTATCAGCGGGAGTAGGGGCCGAGCAGTACTTC	CASSLSAGVGAEQYF
TRBV10-3	TRBD2	TRBJ2-2	15	-	TGTGCCATCAGTGGACTAGCGGAGGGCACCGGGGAGCTGTTTTTT	CAISGLAEGTGELFF
TRBV28	TRBD2	TRBJ2-1	14	-	TGTGCCAGCAGTTTGACTAGCGCATACAATGAGCAGTTCTTC	CASSLTSAYNEQFF
TRBV29-1	TRBD2	TRBJ2-7	14	-	TGCAGCGTAACAATCCGGGACTACAACTACGAGCAGTACTTC	CSVTIRDYNYEQYF
TRBV27	TRBD2	TRBJ2-7	14	-	TGTGCCAGCGGACTAGCGGGAGGAACCTACGAGCAGTACTTC	CASGLAGGTYEQYF
TRBV6-5	TRBD2	TRBJ2-1	15	-	TGTGCCAGCAGTTACCGTCTAGCGGGAGTGAATGAGCAGTTCTTC	CASSYRLAGVNEQFF
TRBV7-2	-	TRBJ1-1	13	-	TGTGCCAGCAGCTTCGGACAGATCACTGAAGCTTTCTTT	CASSFGQITEAFF
TRBV6-1	TRBD2	TRBJ2-1	20	-	TGTGCCAGCAGTGAAGGGTGGGGACTAGCGGGAGGGGTCACCTACAATGAGCAGTTCTTC	CASSEGWGLAGGVTYNEQFF
TRBV10-3	TRBD1	TRBJ1-5	17	-	TGTGCCAGCCCGGACAGGGACCCTTGGGGGGGCAATCAGCCCCAGCATTTT	CASPDRDPWGGNQPQHF
TRBV5-5	TRBD1	TRBJ1-2	13	-	TGTGCCAGCTCCCAGGGGGCCTACTATGGCTACACCTTC	CASSQGAYYGYTF
TRBV5-5	-	TRBJ1-1	14	-	TGTGCCAGCAGCTTGGTGACAGTTGGCACTGAAGCTTTCTTT	CASSLVTVGTEAFF
TRBV7-3	TRBD1	TRBJ2-1	13	-	TGTGCCAGCAGCCGGGACAGCTTCAATGAGCAGTTCTTC	CASSRDSFNEQFF
TRBV30	TRBD2	TRBJ2-7	21	-	TGTGCCTGGAGTGTACGAGGGACTAGCGGGAAGATTCCCAGCTCCTCCTACGAGCAGTACTTC	CAWSVRGTSGKIPSSSYEQYF
TRBV7-3	TRBD2	TRBJ2-5	13	-	TGTGCCAGCAGCTGGACTAGCCAAGAGACCCAGTACTTC	CASSWTSQETQYF
TRBV12-5	TRBD1	TRBJ2-7	14	-	TGTGCTAGTGGGGGCGGACAGGCTTCCTACGAGCAGTACTTC	CASGGGQASYEQYF
TRBV19	TRBD1	TRBJ1-1	14	-	TGTGCCAGTAGCCCCAGGGGGCGAGGCACTGAAGCTTTCTTT	CASSPRGRGTEAFF
TRBV7-9	TRBD2	TRBJ2-3	16	once	TGTGCCAGCAGCCAGACTAGCGGGGTTAGCACAGATACGCAGTATTTT	CASSQTSGVSTDTQYF
TRBV20-1	TRBD1	TRBJ1-1	11	-	TGCAGTGCCGTTCCGGGACAGGAAGCTTTCTTT	CSAVPGQEAFF
TRBV10-3	-	TRBJ2-7	14	-	TGTGCCATCCGCCGGACCGGGGACTCCTACGAGCAGTACTTC	CAIRRTGDSYEQYF
TRBV5-1	TRBD2	TRBJ2-7	14	-	TGCGCCAGCAGCCTAGCGGGAGGACTGTACGAGCAGTACTTC	CASSLAGGLYEQYF
TRBV7-9	TRBD2	TRBJ2-4	17	-	TGTGCCAGCAGCTCCAAGAGACTAGCGGAAACGAAAAACATTCAGTACTTC	CASSSKRLAETKNIQYF
TRBV7-2	TRBD2	TRBJ2-7	15	-	TGTGCCAGCAGCTTAGTAACGGGAGGGTTCTACGAGCAGTACTTC	CASSLVTGGFYEQYF
TRBV30	-	TRBJ1-2	16	-	TGTGCCTGGAGTGTAAGGCAGGGCGTAACCTCCTATGGCTACACCTTC	CAWSVRQGVTSYGYTF
TRBV28	TRBD1	TRBJ2-2	15	-	TGTGCCAGCAGACTACAGGGGGCGGTCACCGGGGAGCTGTTTTTT	CASRLQGAVTGELFF
TRBV9	TRBD1	TRBJ1-1	15	once	TGTGCCAGCAGCGGGACCGGGACAGGGAACACTGAAGCTTTCTTT	CASSGTGTGNTEAFF
TRBV6-1	-	TRBJ2-7	14	-	TGTGCCAGCAGTGAACAGCCAGGATCCTACGAGCAGTACTTC	CASSEQPGSYEQYF
TRBV6-4	-	TRBJ2-2	16	-	TGTGCCAGCAGTGACTTGGGGGGAGGATCCACCGGGGAGCTGTTTTTT	CASSDLGGGSTGELFF